This TCR beta chain was recovered during a study of shared clonotypes between healthy human individuals. Whole-study context: CD4 naive cells filled three plates per donor, CD4 memory three, CD8 naive two and CD8 memory one. Study-wide results and caveats: Only blood underwent sampling, and tissue repertoires likely differ.

As regards this clone: The target antigen is unknown.

Study donors comprised healthy, HIV-negative adults devoid of recent acute infection or vaccination. CD4+ cells underwent separation, giving CD45RA+ naive and CD45RA-negative memory subsets. Libraries were prepared by immunoSEQ multiplex PCR; TCRdb keeps only in-frame clonotypes and omits some of them. The sample gives about 980,000 clones, around 80% of which show up once; approximately 1.5% is in the top ten. The germline V gene encodes CDR1 MNHNS and CDR2 SASEGT. V was cut by 3 bases and J by 4 bases, with 9 bases left in between. The CDR3 covers 14 residues. The chain joins TRBV6-1 to TRBJ2-2, with unresolved D. The material sequenced was memory CD4+ T cells sorted from blood. The subset is: CD45RA-negative fraction. The TCR sequence derives from a man younger than 30 in good health. The CDR3 DNA reads as TGTGCCAGCAGTGACCAGTGGGGCACCGGGGAGCTGTTTTTT. Its translation is CASSDQWGTGELFF.